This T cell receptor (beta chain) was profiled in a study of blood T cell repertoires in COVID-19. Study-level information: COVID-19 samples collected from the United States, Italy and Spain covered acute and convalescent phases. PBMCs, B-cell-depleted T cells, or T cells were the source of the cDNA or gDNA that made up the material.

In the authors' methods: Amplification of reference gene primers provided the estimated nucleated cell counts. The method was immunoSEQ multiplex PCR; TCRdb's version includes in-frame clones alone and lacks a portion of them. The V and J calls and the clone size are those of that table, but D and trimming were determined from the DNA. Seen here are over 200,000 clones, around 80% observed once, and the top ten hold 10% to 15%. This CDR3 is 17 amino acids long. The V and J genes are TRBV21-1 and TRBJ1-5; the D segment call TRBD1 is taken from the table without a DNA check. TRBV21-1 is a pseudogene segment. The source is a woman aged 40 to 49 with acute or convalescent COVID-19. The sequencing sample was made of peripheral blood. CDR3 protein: CASSKEVQAHSNQPQHF. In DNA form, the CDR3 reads TGTGCCAGCAGCAAAGAAGTCCAGGCTCATAGCAATCAGCCCCAGCATTTT.